The 22 T cell receptor beta chains given below trace back to one sample, sequenced in a study of blood T cells in healthy people across ages. A second roughly 6 to 12 cycle PCR used barcoded and J-beta primers. MiXCR, run by TCRdb on the 5' RACE reads, gives a single entry per CDR3 protein. The sample lists approximately 1.5 million distinct CDR3 sequences, around 36% seen once, with roughly 10% in the top ten. The sequencing input was blood. The receptors originated from a woman aged 25 to 39 in good health.

The chain recombines TRBV3-1 with TRBJ1-1, with D uncertain. V lost 0 bases and J 4 bases, leaving 12 bases between the germline ends. Germline V gives CDR1 LGHDT, CDR2 YNNKEL (reference sequence). This CDR3 spans 15 amino acids. The CDR3 loop reads CASSQDSLGFTEAFF. CDR3 coding DNA: TGTGCCAGCAGCCAAGATAGCTTAGGGTTCACTGAAGCTTTCTTT. The variable domain in full, with the rest retrieved from reference TRBV3-1 and TRBJ1-1, is DTAVSQTPKYLVTQMGNDKSIKCEQNLGHDTMYWYKQDSKKFLKIMFSYNNKELIINETVPNRFSPKSPDKAHLNLHINSLELGDSAVYFCASSQDSLGFTEAFFGQGTRLTVV.

With regard to this clonotype: One end of the junction is discordant with germline, which a read error may explain. The gene calls are TRBV6-1 and TRBJ2-1; a possible D gene is TRBD2 (6 bases). This CDR3 has 14 amino acids. The germline gives CDR1 MNHNS, CDR2 SASEGT. DNA for the CDR3: TGTGCCAGCAGGGAAGCGAGGAGGGTCAATGAGCAGTTCTTC. It encodes CASREARRVNEQFF.

This clonotype was recorded a few times. The chain recombines TRBV20-1 with TRBJ2-7, with 7 nucleotides matching TRBD2. This CDR3 spans 14 amino acids. The germline gives CDR1 DFQATT, CDR2 SNEGSKA (reference sequence). J lost 6 bases, V lost 1 base, and 9 bases had no gene match. This CDR3 reads CSARVRLAKTEQYF. The CDR3 DNA sequence: TGCAGTGCTAGAGTCCGACTAGCCAAGACCGAGCAGTACTTC.

The gene calls are TRBV12-3 or TRBV12-4 and TRBJ2-4, with TRBD2 matching over 13 bases. V lost 5 bases, J lost 14 bases, and 6 bases stayed unmatched. The CDR3 is made up of 13 amino acids. Here the CDR3 reads CASSTGLAGEEYF. The CDR3 nucleotides are TGTGCCAGCAGTACCGGACTAGCGGGAGAAGAGTACTTC.

This clonotype was detected only a few times. The chain recombines TRBV7-2 with TRBJ2-7, with 9 nucleotides matching TRBD2. The CDR3 contains 15 residues. Germline loops: CDR1 SGHTA, CDR2 FQGNSA. V shed 2 bases, J shed 2 bases, and the junction held 4 bases outside the gene matches. CDR3 nucleotide sequence: TGTGCCAGCAGCTTAAATGGCGGGGGGGCCTACGAGCAGTACTTC. This translates into CASSLNGGGAYEQYF.

This clonotype was seen a handful of times. The junction does not match germline at one end; this may be a read error. The V call is TRBV6-5, the J call TRBJ2-1; TRBD2 might be the D (6 bases). The CDR3 consists of 18 residues. Germline V gene data show CDR1 as MNHEY and CDR2 as SVGAGI. CDR3 in DNA: TGTGCCAGCAATTACTCCACTTTCGGGGGTTTCAGGTACAATGAGCAGTTCTTC. Translation gives CASNYSTFGGFRYNEQFF.

The chain uses TRBV20-1 and TRBJ2-7; D is undetermined. V lost 4 bases, J lost 2 bases, and 15 bases lay in between. The germline V gene has CDR1 DFQATT and CDR2 SNEGSKA (reference sequence). CDR3 length: 14 residues. The CDR3: CSATRRSGTYEQYF. The CDR3 bases are TGCAGTGCTACTCGGCGGAGTGGTACCTACGAGCAGTACTTC.

V and J are TRBV30 and TRBJ2-7; D gene unclear. Germline assignment: CDR1 GTSNPN and CDR2 SVGIG (reference sequence). V lost 5 bases and J lost 7, with 18 bases in between. This CDR3 spans 13 amino acids. DNA of the CDR3: TGTGCCTGGGCCGGGCAGATCTTCGGGGAGCAGTACTTC. Translated, it gives CAWAGQIFGEQYF.

This clonotype occurred a few times. The chain joins TRBV18 to TRBJ2-7, with a possible D match to TRBD1 (6 bases). The V and J ends lost 0 bases and 6 bases respectively, with 15 bases between them. CDR3 length: 15 residues. Per germline, CDR1 KGHSH and CDR2 LQKENI. The DNA for the CDR3 is TGTGCCAGCTCACCACCGGGTAACAGGGCTCTCGAGCAGTACTTC. It translates to CASSPPGNRALEQYF.

This chain uses TRBV6-6 with TRBJ1-1, with 10 bases aligning to TRBD1. This CDR3 spans 15 amino acids. Germline V gene lookup returns CDR1 MNHNY and CDR2 SVGAGI (reference sequence). Unmatched junction bases numbered 3, after V lost 0 bases and J lost 5 bases. CDR3 bases: TGTGCCAGCAGTTACTCCTTGGGACAGGGGACTGAAGCTTTCTTT. It encodes CASSYSLGQGTEAFF.

The chain is built from TRBV6-2 or TRBV6-3 and TRBJ2-2; D unresolved. Germline assignment: CDR1 MNHEY and CDR2 SVGEGT. The V end lost 7 bases, the J end lost 1 base, and 13 bases lay between the germline ends. The length of the CDR3 is 15 residues. CDR3 protein: CASTLRNGNTGELFF. The CDR3 region has the DNA TGTGCCAGCACCCTCAGGAACGGGAACACCGGGGAGCTGTTTTTT.

This chain uses TRBV6-1 with TRBJ2-7; TRBD2 aligns across 9 bases. The CDR3 runs to 13 residues. The germline gives CDR1 MNHNS, CDR2 SASEGT. Trimming at V came to 4 bases and at J to 3 bases, leaving 1 base not matched to a gene. CDR3 in amino acids: CASSGLAVYEQYF. CDR3 coding DNA: TGTGCCAGCAGTGGACTAGCGGTCTACGAGCAGTACTTC.

Only a few counts were recorded for this clonotype. V is TRBV10-1 and J is TRBJ2-7; 11 nucleotides match TRBD2. From germline, CDR1 is WNHNN and CDR2 SYGVQD (reference sequence). V trimming: 8 bases; J trimming: 2 bases; junction bases outside the gene matches: 5. This CDR3 is 14 amino acids long. CDR3 bases: TGCGCCAGCGTTGGGACTAGCGGTACCTACGAGCAGTACTTC. It codes for CASVGTSGTYEQYF.

The chain is built from TRBV7-3 and TRBJ2-3, with D tentatively TRBD2 (5 bases). Germline CDR1 and CDR2: SGHTA and FQGTGA. V was cut by 3 bases and J by 2 bases, with 12 bases left in between. The CDR3 covers 15 residues. CDR3 in amino acids: CASSLTGKITDTQYF. For the CDR3, the DNA is TGTGCCAGCAGCTTGACCGGGAAGATCACAGATACGCAGTATTTT.

Turning to this clonotype: With a much larger clone just one base away, this may be a read error. Because the CDR3 is missing its conserved closing phenylalanine or tryptophan, this is likely a read error. The chain combines TRBV5-1 with TRBJ2-1, with 12 positions matching TRBD2. J lost 6 bases, V lost 4 bases, and 8 bases had no gene match. The germline CDR1 and CDR2 sequences are SGHRS and YFSETQ. The CDR3 has 16 amino acids. The CDR3 DNA follows: TGCGCCAGCAGCCCGACTAGCGGGAGTTCGGGCAATGAGCAGTTCTGC. The encoded protein is CASSPTSGSSGNEQFC.

This clonotype showed up many times. The chain employs TRBV20-1 and TRBJ2-3; no clear D gene. In germline, CDR1 is DFQATT, CDR2 SNEGSKA (reference sequence). This CDR3 has 12 residues. V was clipped by 5 bases and J by 2 bases, with 8 bases between them. CDR3 amino acids: CSAGTDTDTQYF. DNA of the CDR3: TGCAGTGCTGGAACAGACACAGATACGCAGTATTTT.

The CDR3 loop reads CASSQETVVTEAFF. The CDR3 coding sequence is TGCGCCAGCAGCCAGGAGACTGTAGTGACTGAAGCTTTCTTT. The chain has TRBV4-1 and TRBJ1-1; D remains unclear. The germline V and J ends were trimmed by 3 bases and 5 bases, with 13 bases remaining between them. This CDR3 has 14 amino acids. CDR1 and CDR2 from the germline V gene are MGHRA and YSYEKL.

This clonotype was observed a handful of times. The chain joins TRBV29-1 to TRBJ1-5, with no clear D. In germline, CDR1 is SQVTM, CDR2 ANQGSEA. This CDR3 is built from 11 residues. V shed 7 bases and J shed 11 bases, with 15 bases lying between them. The CDR3 nucleotides read TGCAGCGCGGCCAGTTCAGGTGCCCAGCATTTT. Protein: CSAASSGAQHF. Supplemented by reference TRBV29-1 and TRBJ1-5, the full variable domain reads SAVISQKPSRDICQRGTSLTIQCQVDSQVTMMFWYRQQPGQSLTLIATANQGSEATYESGFVIDKFPISRPNLTFSTLTVSNMSPEDSSIYLCSAASSGAQHFGDGTRLSIL.

The rearrangement uses TRBV4-2 and TRBJ2-1; D is uncertain. The CDR3 is 17 amino acids. Germline loops: CDR1 LGHNA, CDR2 YNFKEQ. Trimming left V 0 bases short and J 4 bases short, with 16 bases between. The CDR3 sequence: CASSQDTARRRYNEQFF. In DNA form, the CDR3 reads TGTGCCAGCAGCCAAGATACTGCGCGACGTAGATACAATGAGCAGTTCTTC.

This chain uses TRBV11-2 with TRBJ2-3; 8 bases match TRBD2. In germline, CDR1 is SGHAT, CDR2 FQNNGV. V was clipped by 7 bases and J by 9 bases; unmatched bases: 18. The CDR3 runs to 16 residues. In nucleotides, the CDR3 is TGTGCCAGCATCCTTGGACTAGCCCTAGGATCAGGGACGCAGTATTTT. This translates into CASILGLALGSGTQYF.

This sequence joins TRBV18 and TRBJ2-5; unclear D gene. The CDR3 is 17 amino acids. Germline V gene sequence: CDR1 KGHSH, CDR2 LQKENI. V was clipped by 0 bases and J by 0 bases, with 14 bases between them. CDR3 sequence reads: CASSPPTVQRDQETQYF. DNA for the CDR3: TGTGCCAGCTCACCACCAACTGTACAGCGAGACCAAGAGACCCAGTACTTC. The full variable domain, in which reference TRBV18 and TRBJ2-5 provide the parts outside the CDR3, is NAGVMQNPRHLVRRRGQEARLRCSPMKGHSHVYWYRQLPEEGLKFMVYLQKENIIDESGMPKERFSAEFPKEGPSILRIQQVVRGDSAAYFCASSPPTVQRDQETQYFGPGTRLLVL.

The chain recombines TRBV20-1 with TRBJ2-3, with 11 positions matching TRBD1. The germline gives CDR1 DFQATT, CDR2 SNEGSKA (reference sequence). There are 15 residues in the CDR3. The ends lost 4 bases at V and 3 bases at J; junction bases unmatched: 6. The CDR3 loop is CSATPDRGRTDTQYF. For the CDR3, the DNA is TGCAGTGCTACTCCGGACAGGGGGCGGACAGATACGCAGTATTTT.